This T cell receptor beta chain was retrieved from a study of blood T cell repertoires in COVID-19. Study overall: COVID-19 samples collected from the United States, Italy and Spain covered acute and convalescent phases.

In the original processing: Amplification from reference gene primers served as the basis for estimated nucleated cell counts. Using immunoSEQ multiplex PCR, the repertoire was profiled, and TCRdb retains in-frame clones only, with some absent. That table is the source of V, J and clone size, and D and trimming were worked out from the DNA. The sample has over 30,000 clones; 65% to 90% are singletons. The J segment lost 7 bases and the V segment lost 10 bases, leaving 7 bases of the junction unmatched. CDR3 length equals 13 residues. Germline V lookup: CDR1 SEHNR, CDR2 FQNEAQ (reference sequence). The rearrangement links TRBV7-9 to TRBJ1-6, with TRBD1 matching over 7 bases. Sequenced sample: peripheral blood. The source of this sequence is a woman aged 55-69 years with active COVID-19. This CDR3 is CATDRDRNSPLHF. The CDR3 coding sequence is TGTGCCACCGACCGGGACAGAAATTCACCCCTCCACTTT.